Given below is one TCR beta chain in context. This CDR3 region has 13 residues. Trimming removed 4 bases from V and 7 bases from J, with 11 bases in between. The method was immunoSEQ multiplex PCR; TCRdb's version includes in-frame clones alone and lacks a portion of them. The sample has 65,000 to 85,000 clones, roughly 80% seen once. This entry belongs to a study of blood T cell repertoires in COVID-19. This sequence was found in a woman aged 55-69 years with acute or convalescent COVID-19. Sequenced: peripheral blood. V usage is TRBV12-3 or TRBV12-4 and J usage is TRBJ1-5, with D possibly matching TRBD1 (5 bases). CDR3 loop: CASSSDRDQPQHF. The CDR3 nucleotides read TGTGCCAGCAGTTCCGACAGAGACCAGCCCCAGCATTTT.